What follows are 12 T cell receptor beta chains derived from one specimen sequenced in a study of shared clonotypes between healthy human individuals. CD45RO-negative CD8 cells positively selected for CCR7 made up the naive population, which excluded terminally differentiated effector memory CD45RA+ cells. Repertoires were generated with immunoSEQ multiplex PCR, while TCRdb's copy carries only in-frame clones and drops some. The sample records fewer than 1 million clones, about 96% being singletons. The sample comprised naive CD8+ T cells sorted from blood. These receptors were obtained from a man in his thirties or forties in good health.

The chain couples TRBV19 to TRBJ2-1, with a tentative D call TRBD2 (5 bases). Between the trimmed V and J ends, which lost 1 base and 6 bases, there was a span of 7 bases. The germline CDR1 and CDR2 sequences are LNHDA and SQIVND (reference sequence). This CDR3 is built from 13 residues. CDR3 DNA sequence: TGTGCCAGTAGTATAGTGGCGGGCAATGAGCAGTTCTTC. Protein sequence: CASSIVAGNEQFF.

V is TRBV11-2 and J is TRBJ1-1; TRBD1 matches at 9 bases. CDR3 size: 16 residues. The junction had 8 bases not matched to a gene; V was cut back by 5 bases and J by 1 base. Germline CDR1 reads SGHAT; CDR2 reads FQNNGV. CDR3 sequence reads: CASSQVGQGRNTEAFF. The DNA of the CDR3 is TGTGCCAGCAGCCAAGTGGGACAGGGACGGAACACTGAAGCTTTCTTT.

J is TRBJ2-7 and V is TRBV5-8; 9 positions agree with TRBD1. Germline V CDR1 and CDR2: SGHTS, YDEGEE. The V gene end was trimmed by 3 bases and the J gene end by 2 bases; junction bases not matched to a gene: 6. The CDR3 is 15 residues long. CDR3 in DNA: TGTGCCAGCAGCTACCCCGGACAGGGGCCCTACGAGCAGTACTTC. Translating gives CASSYPGQGPYEQYF.

The chain combines TRBV7-2 with TRBJ2-1, with D uncertain. Germline V lookup: CDR1 SGHTA, CDR2 FQGNSA. CDR3 length: 16 residues. V was shortened by 6 bases and J by 10 bases, with 25 bases between the two germline ends. CDR3 nucleotides: TGTGCCAGCAGTCCCGGGCCCCCCATCCCCCTGGTGGAGCAGTTCTTC. Translation: CASSPGPPIPLVEQFF.

The V call is TRBV29-1, the J call TRBJ2-1; 9 nucleotides line up with TRBD2. The CDR3 runs to 16 residues. Germline assignment: CDR1 SQVTM and CDR2 ANQGSEA. J lost 4 bases, V lost 4 bases, and 11 bases had no gene match. DNA of the CDR3: TGCAGCGTTGGGGAGATAGCGGGAGTTTGGTACAATGAGCAGTTCTTC. Its protein product is CSVGEIAGVWYNEQFF.

This sequence joins TRBV27 and TRBJ2-7, with D possibly being TRBD1 (6 bases). Germline V gene data show CDR1 as MNHEY and CDR2 as SMNVEV (reference sequence). The CDR3 loop spans 13 amino acids. Trimming removed 2 bases from V and 5 bases from J, with 10 bases in between. The CDR3 loop reads CASSLTGWDEQYF. The CDR3 DNA reads as TGTGCCAGCAGTTTAACAGGGTGGGACGAGCAGTACTTC.

As concerns this clone: The junction departs from germline at one end; a sequencing error may be responsible. The CDR3 spells CATRGGSHHF. Here the CDR3 DNA reads TGTGCCACGAGGGGAGGATCCCACCACTTC. The chain combines TRBV19 with TRBJ2-7; possible D gene TRBD2, 6 bases. Germline V gene data show CDR1 as LNHDA and CDR2 as SQIVND (reference sequence). The length of the CDR3 is 10 residues.

This chain uses TRBV7-9 with TRBJ2-7, with TRBD2 matching 12 bases. V lost 3 bases to trimming and J lost 6 bases; unmatched junction nucleotides: 6. This CDR3 contains 15 residues. Germline lookup yields CDR1 SEHNR and CDR2 FQNEAQ (reference sequence). The CDR3 sequence: CASSFLAGGPAEQYF. CDR3 sequence (DNA): TGTGCCAGCAGCTTCCTAGCGGGAGGGCCCGCCGAGCAGTACTTC. Together with reference TRBV7-9 and TRBJ2-7, the CDR3 gives the full variable domain: DTGVSQNPRHKITKRGQNVTFRCDPISEHNRLYWYRQTLGQGPEFLTYFQNEAQLEKSRLLSDRFSAERPKGSFSTLEIQRTEQGDSAMYLCASSFLAGGPAEQYFGPGTRLTVT.

The V and J genes are TRBV11-2 and TRBJ2-5, with D maybe TRBD1 (6 bases). Germline V lookup: CDR1 SGHAT, CDR2 FQNNGV. Trimming left V 5 bases short and J 1 base short, with 17 bases between. This CDR3 has 16 residues. The CDR3 loop is CASSPRGWGSQETQYF. CDR3 bases: TGTGCCAGCAGCCCAAGGGGGTGGGGCAGCCAAGAGACCCAGTACTTC.

The chain links TRBV30 to TRBJ1-5; D gene unclear. The V end was cut by 4 bases, the J end by 2 bases, with 9 bases between. Germline V gene data show CDR1 as GTSNPN and CDR2 as SVGIG (reference sequence). The CDR3 spans 13 residues. The CDR3 here is CAWNLGGNQPQHF. The CDR3 region has the DNA TGTGCCTGGAATTTAGGAGGCAATCAGCCCCAGCATTTT.

The genes are TRBV7-9 and TRBJ2-7, with D uncertain. The germline V gene has CDR1 SEHNR and CDR2 FQNEAQ (reference sequence). V lost 2 bases and J lost 6, with 11 bases in between. The CDR3 runs to 13 residues. The CDR3 loop is CASSLIGEVEQYF. The CDR3 region has the DNA TGTGCCAGCAGCTTAATAGGAGAGGTCGAGCAGTACTTC.

J is TRBJ2-4 and V is TRBV7-9, with no clear D. This CDR3 region has 17 residues. Trimming took off 3 bases at V and 0 bases at J, with 15 bases between the two ends. Germline V gene lookup returns CDR1 SEHNR and CDR2 FQNEAQ (reference sequence). The CDR3 DNA is TGTGCCAGCAGCTTTACCCCAGAACGACTAGCCAAAAACATTCAGTACTTC. Translating it yields CASSFTPERLAKNIQYF. The full variable domain, its missing parts supplied by reference TRBV7-9 and TRBJ2-4, is DTGVSQNPRHKITKRGQNVTFRCDPISEHNRLYWYRQTLGQGPEFLTYFQNEAQLEKSRLLSDRFSAERPKGSFSTLEIQRTEQGDSAMYLCASSFTPERLAKNIQYFGAGTRLSVL.